One and the same sample provided the 10 T cell receptor beta chains below, sequenced in a study of blood T cells in healthy people across ages. A sample-barcoded 5' primer and a J-beta primer mix were used in a second PCR of roughly 7 to 11 cycles. TCRdb redid the calling of the 5' RACE reads with MiXCR, one entry per CDR3 protein. The sample records some 670,000 distinct CDR3 sequences, 40% to 65% being singletons. Sequenced: blood. These receptors were taken from an elderly woman in good health.

V usage is TRBV15 and J usage is TRBJ2-3; D may match TRBD1 or TRBD2 (5 bases each). The germline V gene encodes CDR1 LNHNV and CDR2 YYDKDF (reference sequence). CDR3 length equals 16 residues. Trimming took off 4 bases at V and 2 bases at J, with 16 bases between the two ends. The CDR3 spells CATSTLLWGNTDTQYF. The CDR3 bases are TGTGCCACCAGCACCCTTCTTTGGGGGAACACAGATACGCAGTATTTT.

In its sample, this clonotype was seen many times. This chain joins TRBV20-1 and TRBJ2-7, with 10 bases matching TRBD1. CDR1 and CDR2 (germline): DFQATT, SNEGSKA (reference sequence). CDR3 length: 14 amino acids. The V gene end was trimmed by 2 bases and the J gene end by 6 bases; junction bases not matched to a gene: 7. CDR3 nucleotide sequence: TGCAGTGCTAGAAGTAGGGGACAGGGGACCGAGCAGTACTTC. This sequence encodes CSARSRGQGTEQYF.

The chain carries TRBV20-1 and TRBJ2-5; the match to TRBD2 covers 13 bases. CDR3 length: 18 residues. The V and J ends lost 2 bases and 11 bases, in that order; junction bases with no gene match: 20. The germline CDR1 and CDR2 sequences are DFQATT and SNEGSKA (reference sequence). CDR3 sequence (DNA): TGCAGTGCTAGATTCCCGAGGACTAGCGGGGGAGCCTACAATGAGCAGTACTTC. It is translated as CSARFPRTSGGAYNEQYF.

This clonotype came up a few times. V usage is TRBV5-1 and J usage is TRBJ2-1; the D call may be TRBD1 or TRBD2 (5 bases each). The CDR3 is 16 residues long. Germline CDR1 is SGHRS and CDR2 is YFSETQ. V was shortened by 0 bases and J by 4 bases, with 14 bases between the two germline ends. CDR3: CASSLVGPPGYNEQFF. CDR3 coding DNA: TGCGCCAGCAGCTTGGTGGGGCCGCCGGGGTACAATGAGCAGTTCTTC.

This clonotype was counted ten times or more. The genes are TRBV20-1 and TRBJ2-7; TRBD2 matches 8 bases. With 3 bases clipped from V and 2 bases from J, the junction kept 9 bases outside the gene matches. This CDR3 comprises 15 residues. Germline CDR1 DFQATT, CDR2 SNEGSKA (reference sequence). This CDR3 is CSARVSGIRAYEQYF. CDR3 nucleotide sequence: TGCAGTGCTAGGGTTAGCGGGATAAGGGCCTACGAGCAGTACTTC.

This clonotype occurred once. This may come from a read error, since a much larger clone is one base off. The rearrangement joins TRBV5-1 to TRBJ2-7; D is perhaps TRBD2 (5 bases). This CDR3 has 14 residues. The germline V gene encodes CDR1 SGHRS and CDR2 YFSETQ. Trimming took off 3 bases at V and 4 bases at J, with 14 bases between the two ends. The CDR3 here is CASSSSSSRYEQYF. Here the CDR3 DNA reads TGCGCCAGCAGCTCCAGCTCTAGCAGGTACGAGCAGTACTTC.

As concerns this clonotype: A much bigger clone sits one base away, suggesting this may be a read error. This chain links TRBV12-3 or TRBV12-4 with TRBJ2-3; possible D gene TRBD2, 6 bases. The CDR3 runs to 17 residues. CDR3 sequence: CASSLSGRELSTDAQYF. CDR3 DNA: TGTGCCAGCAGTCTTAGCGGTAGGGAACTTAGCACAGATGCGCAGTATTTT.

This clonotype was detected ten times or more. The gene calls are TRBV10-3 and TRBJ1-5; D ambiguous. The CDR3 is 15 amino acids. Germline CDR1 is ENHRY and CDR2 is SYGVKD. The V end was cut by 2 bases, the J end by 3 bases, with 11 bases between. In DNA form, the CDR3 reads TGTGCCATCAGTGAGGGAGAGGCCAACAATCAGCCCCAGCATTTT. Its protein product is CAISEGEANNQPQHF.

In DNA form, the CDR3 reads TGTGCCAGCAGTTTTAACCTAGCGGGGGGCCAGATGGGGAATGAGCAGTTCTTC. Its protein is CASSFNLAGGQMGNEQFF. The chain recombines TRBV12-3 or TRBV12-4 with TRBJ2-1, with 11 bases lining up with TRBD2. The CDR3 consists of 18 residues. Germline trimming cut 3 bases from V and 7 bases from J; bases unmatched to any gene: 14.

The chain links TRBV7-2 to TRBJ2-1; D may be TRBD2 (7 bases). The CDR3 extends over 15 amino acids. V lost 3 bases, J lost 7 bases, and 16 bases lay in between. The germline gives CDR1 SGHTA, CDR2 FQGNSA. Here the CDR3 DNA reads TGTGCCAGCAGCTTTAAGGGGGGGGGGTGGAATGAGCAGTTCTTC. As protein: CASSFKGGGWNEQFF.